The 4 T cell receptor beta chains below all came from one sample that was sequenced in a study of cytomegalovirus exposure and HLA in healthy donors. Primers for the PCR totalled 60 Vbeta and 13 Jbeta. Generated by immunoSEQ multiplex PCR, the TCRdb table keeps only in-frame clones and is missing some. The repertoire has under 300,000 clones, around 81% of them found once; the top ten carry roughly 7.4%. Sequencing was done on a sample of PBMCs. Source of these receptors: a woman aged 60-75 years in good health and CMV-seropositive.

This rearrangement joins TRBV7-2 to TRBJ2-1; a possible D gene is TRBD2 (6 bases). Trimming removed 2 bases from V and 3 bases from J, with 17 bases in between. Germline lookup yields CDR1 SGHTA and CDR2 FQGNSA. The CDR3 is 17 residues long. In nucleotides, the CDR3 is TGTGCCAGCAGCTTACGCGGGACTGCGGTCCTCTACAATGAGCAGTTCTTC. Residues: CASSLRGTAVLYNEQFF.

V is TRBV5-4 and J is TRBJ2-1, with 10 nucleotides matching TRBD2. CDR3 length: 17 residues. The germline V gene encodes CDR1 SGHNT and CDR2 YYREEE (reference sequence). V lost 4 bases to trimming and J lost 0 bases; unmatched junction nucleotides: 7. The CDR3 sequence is CASSIGLAASSYNEQFF. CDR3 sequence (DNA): TGTGCCAGCAGCATAGGACTAGCGGCAAGCTCCTACAATGAGCAGTTCTTC.

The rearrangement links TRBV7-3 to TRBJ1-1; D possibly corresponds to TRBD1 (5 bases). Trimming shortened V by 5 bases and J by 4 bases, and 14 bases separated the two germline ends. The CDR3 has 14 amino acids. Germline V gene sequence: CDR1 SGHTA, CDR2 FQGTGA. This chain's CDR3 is CASSLGVGFTEAFF. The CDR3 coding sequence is TGTGCCAGCAGCCTAGGGGTGGGTTTCACTGAAGCTTTCTTT.

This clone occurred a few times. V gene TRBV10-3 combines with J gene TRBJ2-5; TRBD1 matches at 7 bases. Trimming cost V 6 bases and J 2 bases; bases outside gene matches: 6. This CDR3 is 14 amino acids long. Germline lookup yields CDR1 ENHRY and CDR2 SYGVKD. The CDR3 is CAISDGTVQETQYF. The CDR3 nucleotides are TGTGCCATCAGCGATGGGACAGTTCAAGAGACCCAGTACTTC.